The rows below give T cell receptor beta chains drawn from one sample of a study of shared clonotypes between healthy human individuals. Profiled with immunoSEQ multiplex PCR; TCRdb holds only in-frame clones, not every one. The sample has around 2.1 million clones; 95% are singletons. What was sequenced was naive CD4+ T cells sorted from blood. The receptors derive from a man aged 18 to 30 in good health. The CDR3 runs from the conserved cysteine through the conserved F or W. A D gene is named only where the DNA matches it firmly. Size is omitted from some rows. Given values are once, few, many or a class for expanded clones.

>.|.|TRBJ2-3|TRBV5-6
TGTGCCAGCAGCTTAGGTCCAGCGACTCTCACAGATACGCAGTATTTT
CASSLGPATLTDTQYF
>.|.|TRBJ1-1|TRBV5-1
TGCGCCAGCAGCTTGGCCCTCGGGAACACTGAAGCTTTCTTT
CASSLALGNTEAFF
>.|.|TRBJ1-5|TRBV6-6
TGTGCCAGCAGCCCCCTCTGGGGTAATAGCAATCAGCCCCAGCATTTT
CASSPLWGNSNQPQHF
>TRBD1|.|TRBJ2-7|TRBV5-4
TGTGCCAGCAGTTTTACCGGGACAGGGACCTACGAGCAGTACTTC
CASSFTGTGTYEQYF
>TRBD2|.|TRBJ2-2|TRBV4-3
TGCGCCAGCAGCCAAGGGACTAGCGCCGCGAACACCGGGGAGCTGTTTTTT
CASSQGTSAANTGELFF
>.|.|TRBJ1-6|TRBV28
TGTGCCAGCAGCCAGAGCTCCTATAATTCACCCCTCCACTTT
CASSQSSYNSPLHF
>.|.|TRBJ1-1|TRBV2
TGTGCCAGCAGGGACGGTTTGAGGACTGAAGCTTTCTTT
CASRDGLRTEAFF
>.|.|TRBJ2-2|TRBV25-1
TGTGCCAGCAGTATGAGGGGGGAAGGCACCGGGGAGCTGTTTTTT
CASSMRGEGTGELFF
>.|.|TRBJ2-7|TRBV6-6
TGTGCCAGCACCGACCCCCCTAGCTACGAGCAGTACTTC
CASTDPPSYEQYF
>.|.|TRBJ1-1|TRBV20-1
TGCAGTGCCGGGAAAGCTTTCTTT
CSAGKAFF
>.|.|TRBJ1-5|TRBV7-8
TGTGCCAGCAGCTTAATAGAGGGCGGGGGCAAGCCCCAGCATTTT
CASSLIEGGGKPQHF
>TRBD2|once|TRBJ2-3|TRBV5-4
TGTGCCAGCAGCTTGATCTCAAGCGGGGGGGCTGGAAATACGCAGTATTTT
CASSLISSGGAGNTQYF
>TRBD1|.|TRBJ1-2|TRBV18
TGTGCCAGCTCACCGGACAGGGGGCAAGGCTATGGCTACACCTTC
CASSPDRGQGYGYTF
>TRBD1|once|TRBJ2-1|TRBV27
TGTGCCAGCCGGGACAGGGGTTACAATGAGCAGTTCTTC
CASRDRGYNEQFF
>TRBD1|.|TRBJ2-7|TRBV15
TGTGCCACCAGCAGATTGTGGGGGACAGGGAACTACGAGCAGTACTTC
CATSRLWGTGNYEQYF
>TRBD1|.|TRBJ1-5|TRBV19
TGTGCCAGTTGCGGGACAGTCAATCAGCCCCAGCATTTT
CASCGTVNQPQHF
>TRBD1|few|TRBJ1-1|TRBV29-1
TGCAGCGTCGGGACAGGGATGTACACTGAAGCTTTCTTT
CSVGTGMYTEAFF
>.|.|TRBJ2-7|TRBV6-5
TGTGCCAGCAGTTACGGCGCCGGTACGACCACCTACGAGCAGTACTTC
CASSYGAGTTTYEQYF
>TRBD1|once|TRBJ1-5|TRBV28
TGTGCCAGCACCGGGGACAGTAATAGCAATCAGCCCCAGCATTTT
CASTGDSNSNQPQHF
>TRBD1|.|TRBJ2-5|TRBV29-1
TGCAGCGAAGGACAGGGAAGGACCCAGTACTTC
CSEGQGRTQYF
>TRBD1|.|TRBJ2-7|TRBV18
TGTGCCAGCTCACCCCCGTCGGACAGGGGGACAACCTACGAGCAGTACTTC
CASSPPSDRGTTYEQYF
>TRBD2|.|TRBJ2-2|TRBV4-3
TGCGCCAGCAGCCAGCGACTAGCGGGAGGGCCTACCGGGGAGCTGTTTTTT
CASSQRLAGGPTGELFF
>TRBD1|.|TRBJ1-4|TRBV5-4
TGTGCCAGCAGCTTGGGGACAGGGGGAGGGAAACTGTTTTTT
CASSLGTGGGKLFF
>.|.|TRBJ1-5|TRBV28
TGTGCCAGCAGCCCCGGGTCCTTAAATCAGCCCCAGCATTTT
CASSPGSLNQPQHF
>.|.|TRBJ1-4|TRBV2
TGTGCCAGCAGGGGGGACAACGAAAAACTGTTTTTT
CASRGDNEKLFF
>.|.|TRBJ1-2|TRBV28
TGTGCCAGCATCCCGGGTTCGTTAGGCTATGGCTACACCTTC
CASIPGSLGYGYTF
>TRBD1|.|TRBJ2-3|TRBV30
TGTGCCTGGAGTTTGGGACAGGGGAGTTTGGATACGCAGTATTTT
CAWSLGQGSLDTQYF
>.|.|TRBJ2-5|TRBV7-2
TGTGCCAGCAGCTTAGAAGGGGGGGCATCCCCGACCCAGTACTTC
CASSLEGGASPTQYF
>TRBD1|.|TRBJ2-7|TRBV19
TGTGCCAGTAGTCCATGGACAGGGGCCCACCACGAGCAGTACTTC
CASSPWTGAHHEQYF
>.|.|TRBJ2-7|TRBV6-5
TGTGCCAGCAGTTTAACAGCGGTCCAATACGAGCAGTACTTC
CASSLTAVQYEQYF
>.|.|TRBJ2-7|TRBV7-9
TGTGCCAGCAGCTTAAATCTGTCCTCCTACGAGCAGTACTTC
CASSLNLSSYEQYF
>.|.|TRBJ1-4|TRBV6-1
TGTGCCAGCTCTTTTGCGGGCAATGAAAAACTGTTTTTT
CASSFAGNEKLFF
>.|.|TRBJ1-1|TRBV19
TGTGCCAGTAGCGTCAACGGGAACACTGAAGCTTTCTTT
CASSVNGNTEAFF
>TRBD2|.|TRBJ2-7|TRBV5-1
TGCGCCAGCAGCACCACTTTGGGGACTAGCGGGTACGAGCAGTACTTC
CASSTTLGTSGYEQYF
>.|once|TRBJ2-7|TRBV6-5
TGTGCCAGCAGTCGTCACAGGGACGAGCAGTACTTC
CASSRHRDEQYF
>.|.|TRBJ2-5|TRBV9
TGTGCCAGCAGCGTAGATTTGATCTCCCAAGAGACCCAGTACTTC
CASSVDLISQETQYF
>.|.|TRBJ1-5|TRBV12-5
TGTGCTAGTGGCGCTAATAGCAATCAGCCCCAGCATTTT
CASGANSNQPQHF
>.|once|TRBJ2-1|TRBV5-1
TGCGCCAGCAGGCTCGGCAGCAACAATGAGCAGTTCTTC
CASRLGSNNEQFF
>TRBD1|.|TRBJ1-2|TRBV29-1
TGCAGCGACTACCAGAGGGACAGCTATTATGGCTACACCTTC
CSDYQRDSYYGYTF
>TRBD2|.|TRBJ2-7|TRBV7-2
TGTGCCAGCAGGACGCAGGGAGGGAACGAGCAGTACTTC
CASRTQGGNEQYF
>.|.|TRBJ1-3|TRBV6-5
TGTGCCAGCAGTTACTCGGGGAGTCGTACTGGAAACACCATATATTTT
CASSYSGSRTGNTIYF
>TRBD1|.|TRBJ1-2|TRBV14
TGTGCCAGCAGCCAAGCTGACAGGGGGCATGGCTACACCTTC
CASSQADRGHGYTF
>.|.|TRBJ2-1|TRBV27
TGTGCCAGCACCGGGGGACAGCTCTCTCTCCCGAGCTCCTACAATGAGCAGTTCTTC
CASTGGQLSLPSSYNEQFF
>.|.|TRBJ1-1|TRBV19
TGTGCCAGTACCGACCTCCTTACAGGGAACACTGAAGCTTTCTTT
CASTDLLTGNTEAFF
>.|.|TRBJ1-4|TRBV29-1
TGCAGCGCCCGTGCTCCACCGAGTGAAAAACTGTTTTTT
CSARAPPSEKLFF
>.|.|TRBJ2-2|TRBV14
TGTGCCAGCAGTCGCTCAATGCCGGGGGAGCTGTTTTTT
CASSRSMPGELFF
>TRBD2|.|TRBJ2-5|TRBV28
TGTGCCAGCAGTCTGACTAGCGGGGCAGAGACCCAGTACTTC
CASSLTSGAETQYF
>.|.|TRBJ2-7|TRBV25-1
TGTGCCAGCAGTGAATTTCTGGACCCCTACGAGCAGTACTTC
CASSEFLDPYEQYF
>.|.|TRBJ2-7|TRBV19
TGTGCCAGTAGTAGGCAGGACTCCTACGAGCAGTACTTC
CASSRQDSYEQYF
>TRBD2|.|TRBJ2-5|TRBV14
TGTGCCAGCAGCCAGACTAACGAGCGGGGGATCAAAGAGACCCAGTACTTC
CASSQTNERGIKETQYF
>.|.|TRBJ1-5|TRBV6-6
TGTGCCAGCAGTCTATACCGGGGCAATCAGCCCCAGCATTTT
CASSLYRGNQPQHF
>.|.|TRBJ2-7|TRBV11-2
TGTGCCAGCAGCTTAGTCCGAGGGGGGGCCCTCTTC
CASSLVRGGALF
>.|.|TRBJ1-4|TRBV30
TGTGCCTGGAGTGTACCCGGCAGAAGGAATGAAAAACTGTTTTTT
CAWSVPGRRNEKLFF
>.|.|TRBJ2-2|TRBV10-2
TGCGCCAGCAGCGACAAGACTAGGCGGTTAAACACCGGGGAGCTGTTTTTT
CASSDKTRRLNTGELFF
>TRBD2|.|TRBJ2-7|TRBV4-1
TGCGCCAGCAGCCCTAGCGGGGCCAGGAGCTCCTACGAGCAGTACTTC
CASSPSGARSSYEQYF
>TRBD1|.|TRBJ1-1|TRBV5-1
TGCGCCAGCAGCTCCGGGACAGGGTTCACTGAAGCTTTCTTT
CASSSGTGFTEAFF
>TRBD2|.|TRBJ2-2|TRBV4-3
TGCGCCAGCAGCCAATCATGGGCGGGACTAGCGGGCCCAGGTGGGGAGCTGTTTTTT
CASSQSWAGLAGPGGELFF
>TRBD2|.|TRBJ2-1|TRBV5-1
TGCGCCAGCAGAATTAGCGGGGGGGCCCCTTACAATGAGCAGTTCTTC
CASRISGGAPYNEQFF
>.|.|TRBJ1-3|TRBV6-6
TGTGCCAGCAGTTACGGCGTCTCTGGAAACACCATATATTTT
CASSYGVSGNTIYF